This note documents a single T cell receptor (beta chain) sequence. This clone was seen only once. Its antigen is unknown. Base qualities are not recorded, but no much larger clone differs from it by a single base. This sample was taken from a study of blood T cell repertoires in COVID-19 (TCRdb year 2020). General notes on the study: Collaborator samples came from the United States, Italy and Spain and covered acute and convalescent phases of COVID-19. Subjects who had been exposed to COVID-19, were actively infected with it, or had recovered from it provided the deeply sampled blood TCRbeta repertoires that made up the dataset. A de-identified subject ID, COVID-19 status, age in years and sex were almost always included in the sample metadata. Where HLA class I and class II types were available, the types were taken from metadata supplied by the sample provider, not from assay-based typing. Samples came from the ongoing ImmuneRACE study (first 160 participants) plus 1,254 subjects from 6 global collaborators. A freely available public database, intended as a resource for researchers studying the immune response to SARS-CoV-2, is where the repertoires were released. The prospective study material was composed of cDNA or gDNA derived from T cells, B-cell-depleted T cells, or PBMCs. The investigation overall reported the following: How much clinical and demographic metadata was included differed by source and by participant, and the metadata was provided uncurated.

Each collaborating institution followed its own protocols to collect whole blood in K2EDTA tubes. Collaborator samples were shipped for TCRbeta analysis as frozen whole blood, isolated PBMCs, or DNA extracted from either sample type. As encoded in the germline V gene (reference sequence), CDR1 is LNHDA while CDR2 is SQIVND. From its cysteine to its phenylalanine, the CDR3 spans 13 amino acids. The read is trimmed to its CDR3 DNA, 39 bases read in frame from base 1. V is clipped by 6 bases and J by 6 bases, and the sequence between their germline boundaries is 15 bases long. The immunoSEQ Assay, a bias-controlled multiplex PCR, was used to amplify TCRbeta CDR3 regions from genomic DNA. Concerning the study's data processing: The number of nucleated cells in each sample was estimated by amplification of reference gene primers within the assay. Sequence reads were collapsed and filtered to measure the absolute abundance of every unique TCRbeta CDR3 rearrangement. For each sample, productive Simpson clonality was calculated as the square root of Simpson's diversity index across productive rearrangements. The clones in this table, taken by TCRdb from immuneACCESS, are in-frame only. Not every clone is retained; where verified, under half of the shortfall comes from an unresolved V gene, and the cause of the rest is unknown. V and J calls and clone size are given by that table; D and trimming were obtained from the DNA. Counted in this sample were 100,000 or so clones; 85% of them appeared once. The ten largest account for less than 2% of the sample.

The chain joins TRBV19 to TRBJ2-7; the D region possibly corresponds to TRBD1 (5 bases align). What was sequenced was peripheral blood. This receptor was taken from a woman in her sixties or seventies with active or convalescent COVID-19. The DNA is as follows: TGTGCCAGTAGACCAAACCAGGGCCTCGAGCAGTACTTC. Its translation is CASRPNQGLEQYF.